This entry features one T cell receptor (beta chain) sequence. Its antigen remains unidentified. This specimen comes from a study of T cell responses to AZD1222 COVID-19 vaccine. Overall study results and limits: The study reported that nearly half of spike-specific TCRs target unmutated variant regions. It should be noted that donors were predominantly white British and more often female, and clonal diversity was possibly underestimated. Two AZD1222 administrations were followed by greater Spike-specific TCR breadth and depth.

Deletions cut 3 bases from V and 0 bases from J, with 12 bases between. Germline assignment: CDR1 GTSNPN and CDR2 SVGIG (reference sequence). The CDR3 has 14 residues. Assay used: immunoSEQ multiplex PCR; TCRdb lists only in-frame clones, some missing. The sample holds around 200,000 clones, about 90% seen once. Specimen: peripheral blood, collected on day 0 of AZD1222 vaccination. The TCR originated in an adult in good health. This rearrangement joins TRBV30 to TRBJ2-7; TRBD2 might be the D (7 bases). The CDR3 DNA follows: TGTGCCTGGAGGGCGGGGGCCCTCTCCTACGAGCAGTACTTC. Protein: CAWRAGALSYEQYF.